The clone carrying this T cell receptor (beta chain) was found many times. Antigen specificity is unknown. TCRdb called the reads again in MiXCR, with one record for every CDR3 protein. Among about 310,000 distinct CDR3 sequences listed, 15% to 20% were seen once. The CDR3 has 15 residues. V was clipped by 6 bases and J by 4 bases; unmatched bases: 11. These data are taken from a study of T cell repertoires in cytomegalovirus infection. Study-level background: In public TCR beta signatures, there were indications of both CMV infection and matching HLA type.

Study-level findings and limits: It was HLA-C-restricted CMV-specific TCR beta clonotypes that dominated the response ex vivo.

The TCR comes from a human donor in good health (CMV status not recorded). Some clones in this sample may be carry-over from other donors' samples. The sequencing sample was made of PBMCs. The chain couples TRBV12-3 or TRBV12-4 to TRBJ2-7; 8 bases are shared with TRBD1. The CDR3 protein is CASSGHGTGFYEQYF. CDR3 nucleotide sequence: TGTGCCAGCAGCGGACACGGGACAGGCTTTTACGAGCAGTACTTC.